The 24 T cell receptor beta chains presented below share a single source sample, sequenced in a study of CXCR3-negative and CXCR3-positive naive CD8 T cells. Libraries were UMI-labeled 5' RACE TRB cDNA. TCRdb derives one entry per CDR3 protein from the 5' RACE reads, leaving out DNA. Recorded here are tens of thousands of distinct CDR3 sequences; the top ten clones represent 23%. The sequencing sample was made of memory CD8+ T cells from blood. The receptors come from a human donor in good health. Some clones in this sample may be carry-over from other donors' samples.

The genes are TRBV7-9 and TRBJ2-7. CDR1 and CDR2 (germline): SEHNR, FQNEAQ (reference sequence). This CDR3 has 12 amino acids. CDR3: CASSPIPHEQYF.

The V and J genes are TRBV3-1 and TRBJ2-1; lacking DNA, the TRBD2 call made by TCRdb goes unchecked. Per germline, CDR1 LGHDT and CDR2 YNNKEL (reference sequence). The CDR3 totals 15 residues. The CDR3: CASSQDLTSGADQFF.

This chain joins TRBV20-1 and TRBJ2-1; TCRdb outputs TRBD2, but without DNA this stays unchecked. This CDR3 region has 14 residues. Germline V gives CDR1 DFQATT, CDR2 SNEGSKA (reference sequence). CDR3 residues: CSASGLAAYNEQFF.

The gene calls are TRBV5-1 and TRBJ2-7. Germline lookup yields CDR1 SGHRS and CDR2 YFSETQ. The CDR3 runs 15 residues. The CDR3 here is CASSLAYTRLDEQYF. The full variable domain, completed using reference TRBV5-1 and TRBJ2-7, is KAGVTQTPRYLIKTRGQQVTLSCSPISGHRSVSWYQQTPGQGLQFLFEYFSETQRNKGNFPGRFSGRQFSNSRSEMNVSTLELGDSALYLCASSLAYTRLDEQYFGPGTRLTVT.

V gene TRBV4-1 combines with J gene TRBJ2-7. Per the germline V gene, CDR1 is MGHRA and CDR2 is YSYEKL. This CDR3 comprises 14 residues. CDR3: CASSQGGFAYEQYF.

The chain recombines TRBV11-2 with TRBJ1-1; lacking DNA, the TRBD1 call made by TCRdb goes unchecked. The CDR3 has 14 amino acids. CDR1 SGHAT and CDR2 FQNNGV come from the germline V gene. The CDR3 here is CASSLVTGHTEAFF.

The V gene is TRBV25-1, the J gene TRBJ1-6. Germline V gene lookup returns CDR1 MGHDK and CDR2 SYGVNS. This CDR3 comprises 14 residues. CDR3 sequence reads: CASSADKVTSPLHF.

The rearrangement joins TRBV19 to TRBJ1-2; TCRdb calls TRBD1, which cannot be checked without DNA. Germline CDR1 and CDR2: LNHDA and SQIVND (reference sequence). The length of the CDR3 is 16 residues. Here the CDR3 reads CASRPLRETETYGYTF.

The rearrangement links TRBV28 to TRBJ2-2; the D gene TCRdb calls, TRBD1, cannot be checked with no DNA. CDR3 length: 15 amino acids. Germline CDR1 is MDHEN and CDR2 is SYDVKM. The CDR3 here is CASSLLGAGAGELFF.

The gene calls are TRBV27 and TRBJ2-1. The V gene's germline CDR1 is MNHEY and CDR2 SMNVEV (reference sequence). This CDR3 is built from 11 residues. The CDR3 spells CASSILNEQFF.

This CDR3 is CASSIDLETILSNQPQHF. The rearrangement links TRBV19 to TRBJ1-5. Looked up from germline, CDR1 is LNHDA and CDR2 is SQIVND (reference sequence). This CDR3 spans 18 amino acids.

The chain uses TRBV20-1 and TRBJ2-1. CDR3 length: 13 residues. Germline V CDR1 and CDR2: DFQATT, SNEGSKA (reference sequence). CDR3 loop: CSARIPDGNEQFF.

This sequence joins TRBV7-9 and TRBJ2-7; lacking DNA, the TRBD1 call made by TCRdb goes unchecked. The germline CDR1 and CDR2 sequences are SEHNR and FQNEAQ (reference sequence). The length of the CDR3 is 15 residues. CDR3 in amino acids: CASSLNDQGSYEQYF. Complete variable domain (other parts from reference TRBV7-9 and TRBJ2-7): DTGVSQNPRHKITKRGQNVTFRCDPISEHNRLYWYRQTLGQGPEFLTYFQNEAQLEKSRLLSDRFSAERPKGSFSTLEIQRTEQGDSAMYLCASSLNDQGSYEQYFGPGTRLTVT.

The chain has TRBV29-1 and TRBJ2-1. The germline CDR1 and CDR2 sequences are SQVTM and ANQGSEA. The CDR3 extends over 14 amino acids. CDR3 residues: CSAKRVTLWDEQFF.

The chain couples TRBV29-1 to TRBJ2-3. Looked up from germline, CDR1 is SQVTM and CDR2 is ANQGSEA. The CDR3 covers 15 residues. Here the CDR3 reads CSVQRQVLSTDTQYF.

The rearrangement joins TRBV12-3 or TRBV12-4 to TRBJ2-5; TCRdb outputs TRBD1, but without DNA this stays unchecked. This CDR3 has 14 residues. The CDR3: CASSSMDGTETQYF.

The chain has TRBV6-5 and TRBJ2-7; the TCRdb call, TRBD2, lacks DNA for checking. The length of the CDR3 is 16 residues. Germline CDR1 and CDR2: MNHEY and SVGAGI. The CDR3 sequence: CASSYFLGTSGGEQYF.

This sequence joins TRBV12-3 or TRBV12-4 and TRBJ2-5; no DNA is available, so the TRBD1 call from TCRdb remains unchecked. The length of the CDR3 is 14 residues. CDR3 region: CASSRDREGETQYF.

The chain recombines TRBV6-1 with TRBJ2-1. The CDR3 sequence is 15 residues long. In germline, CDR1 is MNHNS, CDR2 SASEGT. CDR3 amino acids: CASSEIGGSYNEQFF.

The V gene is TRBV20-1, the J gene TRBJ2-1; no DNA is available, so the TRBD1 call from TCRdb remains unchecked. Germline lookup yields CDR1 DFQATT and CDR2 SNEGSKA (reference sequence). The CDR3 length is 14 residues. The CDR3: CSAMDTDSYNEQFF.

CDR3 protein: CASSETGTQEAFF. The V call is TRBV6-1, the J call TRBJ1-1; TCRdb reports TRBD1, a call that lacks DNA to check it against. Germline-derived CDR1 and CDR2 are MNHNS and SASEGT. The CDR3 runs 13 residues.

The chain employs TRBV29-1 and TRBJ2-7; TCRdb proposes TRBD2, but this gene call is untestable without DNA. Germline-derived CDR1 and CDR2 are SQVTM and ANQGSEA. CDR3 size: 14 residues. This CDR3 reads CSVDGTSDPYEQYF.

The rearrangement uses TRBV29-1 and TRBJ2-7; TCRdb returns TRBD1, unconfirmable since there is no DNA. Germline assignment: CDR1 SQVTM and CDR2 ANQGSEA. This CDR3 region has 16 residues. The CDR3 is CSVEDGQGLSSYEQYF.

This chain joins TRBV28 and TRBJ2-3. Germline V gene lookup returns CDR1 MDHEN and CDR2 SYDVKM. CDR3 size: 17 residues. This CDR3 is CASSLGSKQEVTDTQYF.